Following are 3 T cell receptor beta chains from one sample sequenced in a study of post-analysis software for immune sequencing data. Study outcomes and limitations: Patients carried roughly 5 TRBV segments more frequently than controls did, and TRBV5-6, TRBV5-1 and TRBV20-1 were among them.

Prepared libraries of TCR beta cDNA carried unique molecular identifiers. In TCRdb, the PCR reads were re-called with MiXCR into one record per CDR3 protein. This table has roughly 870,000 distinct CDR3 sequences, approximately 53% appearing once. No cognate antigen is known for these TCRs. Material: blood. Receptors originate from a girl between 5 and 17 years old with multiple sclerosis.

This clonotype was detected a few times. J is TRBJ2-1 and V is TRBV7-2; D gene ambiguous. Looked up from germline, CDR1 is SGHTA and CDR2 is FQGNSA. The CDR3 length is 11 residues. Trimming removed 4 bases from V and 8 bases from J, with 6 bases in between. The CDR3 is CASSSEYEQFF. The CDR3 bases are TGTGCCAGCAGCTCAGAGTATGAGCAGTTCTTC.

The CDR3 protein is CASSLYRAPVGLTEAFF. The CDR3 nucleotides read TGCGCCAGCAGCTTATACAGGGCCCCTGTAGGGTTGACTGAAGCTTTCTTT. V gene TRBV5-1 combines with J gene TRBJ1-1, with D possibly TRBD1 on 6 matching bases. This CDR3 has 17 amino acids. V was clipped by 2 bases and J by 5 bases, with 22 bases between them. CDR1 SGHRS and CDR2 YFSETQ come from the germline V gene. Using reference TRBV5-1 and TRBJ1-1 for the parts outside the CDR3, the full variable domain is KAGVTQTPRYLIKTRGQQVTLSCSPISGHRSVSWYQQTPGQGLQFLFEYFSETQRNKGNFPGRFSGRQFSNSRSEMNVSTLELGDSALYLCASSLYRAPVGLTEAFFGQGTRLTVV.

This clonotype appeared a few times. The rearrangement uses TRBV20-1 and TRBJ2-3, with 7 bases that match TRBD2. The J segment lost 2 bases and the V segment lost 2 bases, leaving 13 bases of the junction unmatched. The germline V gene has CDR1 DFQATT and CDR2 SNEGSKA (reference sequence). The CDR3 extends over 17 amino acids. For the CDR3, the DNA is TGCAGTGCTAGACCAGCAGGGACTACCAAGATCACAGATACGCAGTATTTT. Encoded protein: CSARPAGTTKITDTQYF.